Each of the 5 T cell receptor beta chains below was sequenced from the same sample in a study of shared clonotypes between healthy human individuals. Naive CD8 populations comprised CD45RO-negative cells positively selected for CCR7, excluding terminally differentiated effector memory CD45RA+ cells. Assay: immunoSEQ multiplex PCR; the TCRdb copy retains only in-frame clones and omits some. Of 560,000 or so clones detected, 95% to 97% appear once; the ten largest clones hold less than 0.12%. Sequencing was done on a sample of naive CD8+ T cells sorted from blood. These receptors came from a woman aged 25 to 39 in good health.

V usage is TRBV28 and J usage is TRBJ2-5, with a tentative D call TRBD1 (6 bases). The DNA end is a closer match to TRBJ2-7, so the J assignment may be wrong. The CDR3 is 14 amino acids. Germline V gene lookup returns CDR1 MDHEN and CDR2 SYDVKM. CDR3 amino acids: CASSPWTDSYEQYF. The DNA of the CDR3 is TGTGCCAGCAGTCCGTGGACAGACTCCTACGAGCAGTACTTC.

This clone was counted a single time. The J gene is TRBJ2-5, the V gene TRBV29-1; D is possibly TRBD2 (6 bases). Germline V gene sequence: CDR1 SQVTM, CDR2 ANQGSEA. Trimming stripped 3 bases from V and 5 bases from J, with 13 bases between. The CDR3 spans 13 residues. CDR3 bases: TGCAGCGTTGACGCCCGCGGGGTGGAGACCCAGTACTTC. It encodes CSVDARGVETQYF.

The J gene is TRBJ2-2, the V gene TRBV28, with 9 bases identical to TRBD1. The CDR3 sequence is 16 residues long. CDR1 is MDHEN, CDR2 SYDVKM, per germline. After removal of 6 bases from V and 4 bases from J, the junction contained 9 bases not matched to a gene. CDR3 nucleotides: TGTGCCAGCAGGACCGCGGGGACAGGGATCACCGGGGAGCTGTTTTTT. It encodes CASRTAGTGITGELFF.

The V call is TRBV10-3, the J call TRBJ2-7, with D possibly matching TRBD2 (6 bases). CDR3 size: 13 residues. The ends were cut back, 4 bases at V and 4 bases at J, with 11 bases in the middle. CDR1 ENHRY and CDR2 SYGVKD come from the germline V gene. DNA for the CDR3: TGTGCCATCAGTGGAACCGGGACTTACGAGCAGTACTTC. Translating it yields CAISGTGTYEQYF.

The V and J genes are TRBV11-2 and TRBJ2-3; 7 bases align to TRBD2. Germline CDR1 and CDR2: SGHAT and FQNNGV. The CDR3 sequence is 17 residues long. Trimming cost V 5 bases and J 5 bases; bases outside gene matches: 16. The CDR3, as DNA: TGTGCCAGCAGCCCCGGGGGGAAAAGGGAATCACAAGATACGCAGTATTTT. Encoded protein: CASSPGGKRESQDTQYF.